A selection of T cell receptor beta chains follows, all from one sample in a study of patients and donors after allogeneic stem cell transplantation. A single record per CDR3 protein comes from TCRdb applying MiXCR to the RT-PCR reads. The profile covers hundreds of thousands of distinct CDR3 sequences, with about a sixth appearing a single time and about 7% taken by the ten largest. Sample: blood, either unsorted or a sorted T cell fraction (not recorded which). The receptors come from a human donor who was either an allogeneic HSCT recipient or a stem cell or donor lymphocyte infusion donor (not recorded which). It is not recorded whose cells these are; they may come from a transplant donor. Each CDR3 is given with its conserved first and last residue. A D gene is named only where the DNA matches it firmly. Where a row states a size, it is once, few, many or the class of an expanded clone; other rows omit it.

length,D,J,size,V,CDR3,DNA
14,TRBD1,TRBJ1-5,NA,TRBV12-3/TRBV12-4,CASRQTGRGQPQHF,TGTGCCAGCAGGCAGACAGGGCGAGGACAGCCCCAGCATTTT
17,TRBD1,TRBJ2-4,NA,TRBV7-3,CASSLNPPGQGVDIQYF,TGTGCCAGCAGCCTAAACCCCCCGGGACAGGGAGTAGACATTCAGTACTTC
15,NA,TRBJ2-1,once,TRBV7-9,CASSSGQYSYNEQFF,TGTGCCAGCAGCTCAGGACAGTACTCCTACAATGAGCAGTTCTTC
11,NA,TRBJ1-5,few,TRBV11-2,CASSPELPQHF,TGTGCCAGCAGCCCAGAACTGCCCCAGCATTTT
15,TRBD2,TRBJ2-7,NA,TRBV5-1,CASSLGLAATYEQYF,TGCGCCAGCAGCTTGGGACTAGCGGCTACCTACGAGCAGTACTTC
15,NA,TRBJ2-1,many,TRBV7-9,CASSQGQSGDDEQFF,TGTGCCAGCAGCCAGGGTCAGTCAGGGGACGATGAGCAGTTCTTC
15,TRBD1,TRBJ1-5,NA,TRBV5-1,CASSPGTGGKQPQHF,TGCGCCAGCAGCCCAGGGACAGGGGGCAAGCAGCCCCAGCATTTT
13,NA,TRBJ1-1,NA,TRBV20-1,CSASRPANTEAFF,TGCAGTGCTAGTCGGCCCGCGAACACTGAAGCTTTCTTT
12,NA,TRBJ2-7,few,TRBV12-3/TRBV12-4,CASSLRASQQYF,TGTGCCAGCAGTTTAAGGGCCAGCCAGCAGTACTTC
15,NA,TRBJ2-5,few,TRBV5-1,CASSFFSGPQETQYF,TGCGCCAGCAGCTTCTTTAGCGGACCTCAAGAGACCCAGTACTTC
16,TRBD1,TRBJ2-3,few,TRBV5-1,CASSPRDRGGTDTQYF,TGCGCCAGCAGCCCCCGGGACAGGGGCGGGACAGATACGCAGTATTTT
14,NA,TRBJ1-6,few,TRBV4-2,CASSQDGRNSPLHF,TGTGCCAGCAGCCAAGACGGACGGAATTCACCCCTCCACTTT
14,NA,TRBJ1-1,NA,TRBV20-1,CSARSHLIHREAFF,TGCAGTGCTAGATCCCATTTGATACACCGTGAAGCTTTCTTT
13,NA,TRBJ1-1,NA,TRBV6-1,CASRRQINTEAFF,TGTGCCAGCAGGCGACAGATAAACACTGAAGCTTTCTTT
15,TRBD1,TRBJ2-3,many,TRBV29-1,CSAGLQGTVVHTQYF,TGCAGCGCCGGATTACAGGGGACCGTAGTGCATACGCAGTATTTT
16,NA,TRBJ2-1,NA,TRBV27,CASSLPGDRATMEQFF,TGTGCCAGCAGTTTACCGGGGGACAGAGCTACAATGGAGCAGTTCTTC
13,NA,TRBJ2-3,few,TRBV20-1,CSAAGTSTDTQYF,TGCAGTGCTGCCGGGACTTCGACAGATACGCAGTATTTT
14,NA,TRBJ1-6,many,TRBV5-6,CASSFNRLNSPLHF,TGTGCCAGCAGCTTCAATCGGCTTAATTCACCCCTCCACTTT
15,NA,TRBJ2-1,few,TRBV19,CASSIATGAMSEQFF,TGTGCCAGTAGTATAGCCACCGGGGCCATGAGTGAGCAGTTCTTC
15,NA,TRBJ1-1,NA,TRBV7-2,CASSLRLIGNTEAFF,TGTGCCAGCAGCTTAAGGTTAATCGGGAACACTGAAGCTTTCTTT
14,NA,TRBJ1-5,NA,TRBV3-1,CASSPKNINQPQHF,TGTGCCAGCAGTCCCAAAAACATAAATCAGCCCCAGCATTTT
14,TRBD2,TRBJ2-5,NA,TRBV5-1,CASSQSGNQETQYF,TGCGCCAGCAGTCAGAGCGGGAACCAAGAGACCCAGTACTTC
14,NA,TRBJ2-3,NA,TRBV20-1,CSARVGGGTDTQYF,TGCAGTGCTAGAGTAGGGGGGGGCACAGATACGCAGTATTTT
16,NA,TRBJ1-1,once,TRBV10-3,CAISVYTGGANTEAFF,TGTGCCATCAGTGTATACACGGGGGGGGCGAACACTGAAGCTTTCTTT
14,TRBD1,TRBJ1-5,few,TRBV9,CASSRDSSNQPQHF,TGTGCCAGCAGCAGGGACAGCAGCAATCAGCCCCAGCATTTT
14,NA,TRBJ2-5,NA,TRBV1,CTSSQVMVQETQYF,TGCACCAGCAGCCAAGTAATGGTTCAAGAGACCCAGTACTTC
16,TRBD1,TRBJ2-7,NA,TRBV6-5,CASSYSGQGVTYEQYF,TGTGCCAGCAGTTACTCAGGCCAGGGGGTAACCTACGAGCAGTACTTC
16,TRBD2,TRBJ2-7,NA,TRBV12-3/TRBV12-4,CASSFDYGTSGRKQYF,TGTGCCAGCAGTTTTGATTACGGGACTAGCGGGAGAAAGCAGTACTTC
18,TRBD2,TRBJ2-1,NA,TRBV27,CASSFRRTSGGTNNEQFF,TGTGCCAGCAGTTTCCGTAGGACTAGCGGGGGGACAAACAATGAGCAGTTCTTC
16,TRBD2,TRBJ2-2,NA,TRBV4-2,CASSPITSVNTGELFF,TGTGCCAGCAGCCCCATTACTAGCGTGAACACCGGGGAGCTGTTTTTT
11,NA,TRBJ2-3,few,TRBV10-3,CAISYTGTQYF,TGTGCCATCAGTTACACGGGTACGCAGTATTTT
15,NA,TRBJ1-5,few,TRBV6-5,CASSYSLVSNQPQHF,TGTGCCAGCAGTTACTCGCTGGTTAGCAATCAGCCCCAGCATTTT
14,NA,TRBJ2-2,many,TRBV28,CASSPIQTTGELFF,TGTGCCAGCAGTCCTATACAGACAACCGGGGAGCTGTTTTTT
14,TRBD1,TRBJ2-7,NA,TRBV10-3,CAISELGGRGEQYF,TGTGCCATCAGTGAGTTAGGGGGCCGAGGGGAGCAGTACTTC
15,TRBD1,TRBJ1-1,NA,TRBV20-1,CSAQRTGVRSPEASF,TGCAGTGCTCAAAGGACAGGGGTGAGAAGTCCTGAAGCTTCCTTT